The 8 T cell receptor beta chains below come from one sample, sequenced in a study of blood T cell repertoires in COVID-19. Sequencing was performed with immunoSEQ multiplex PCR; in TCRdb, only in-frame clones are kept and a portion is missing. The sample comprises 150,000 to 200,000 clones, over 60% of which are singletons, and about 26% rests with the top ten. The specimen was peripheral blood. All receptors come from a woman between 65 and 79 years old with acute or convalescent COVID-19.

This chain joins TRBV5-4 and TRBJ2-7, with 7 bases aligning to TRBD2. From germline, CDR1 is SGHNT and CDR2 YYREEE (reference sequence). Trimming took 4 bases from V and 1 from J; bases not matched to a gene: 5. This CDR3 spans 14 amino acids. The CDR3 DNA reads TGTGCCAGCAGCCCCGGACTAGTTTCCTACGAGCAGTACTTC. It specifies CASSPGLVSYEQYF.

The V and J genes are TRBV6-2 or TRBV6-3 and TRBJ1-2; D is undetermined. The V gene's germline CDR1 is MNHEY and CDR2 SVGEGT. The V end was cut by 3 bases, the J end by 2 bases, with 7 bases between. This CDR3 spans 13 amino acids. This CDR3 is CASSYTSNYGYTF. The CDR3 DNA reads TGTGCCAGCAGTTATACGAGCAACTATGGCTACACCTTC.

J is TRBJ1-5 and V is TRBV6-1; 7 nucleotides agree with TRBD1. The V gene end was trimmed by 4 bases and the J gene end by 2 bases; junction bases not matched to a gene: 8. The CDR3 consists of 16 residues. CDR1 and CDR2 (germline): MNHNS, SASEGT. The CDR3 here is CASSGNRGRGNQPQHF. The CDR3, as DNA: TGTGCCAGCAGTGGGAACAGGGGTCGAGGCAATCAGCCCCAGCATTTT.

The chain carries TRBV6-1 and TRBJ2-1; 14 bases align to TRBD2. The germline CDR1 and CDR2 sequences are MNHNS and SASEGT. V shed 4 bases, J shed 15 bases, and the junction held 17 bases outside the gene matches. CDR3 length equals 17 residues. The CDR3, as DNA: TGTGCCAGCAGTGGGATCCCGGGACTAGCGGGAGAGGGTGGCTTGTTCTTC. It specifies CASSGIPGLAGEGGLFF.

This clone was seen only a few times. The chain joins TRBV5-6 to TRBJ2-1, with 10 bases aligning to TRBD2. Trimming took 4 bases from V and 6 from J; bases not matched to a gene: 10. CDR3 size: 16 residues. From germline, CDR1 is SGHDT and CDR2 YYEEEE. The CDR3: CASSNLAGGETNEQFF. CDR3 in DNA: TGTGCCAGCAGCAACTTAGCGGGAGGAGAAACCAATGAGCAGTTCTTC.

The CDR3 nucleotides are TGTGCCAGCAGTTACGACAGGGGGTGGAATGGCTACACCTTC. Translating it yields CASSYDRGWNGYTF. The chain has TRBV6-2 or TRBV6-3 and TRBJ1-2; 9 bases map to TRBD1. The CDR3 has 14 amino acids. CDR1 MNHEY and CDR2 SVGEGT come from the germline V gene. Trimming took 2 bases from V and 6 from J; bases not matched to a gene: 4.

The chain couples TRBV24-1 to TRBJ1-1, with 8 bases lining up with TRBD1. The germline gives CDR1 KGHDR, CDR2 SFDVKD. Unmatched junction bases numbered 5, after V lost 0 bases and J lost 0 bases. The CDR3 sequence is 17 residues long. CDR3 nucleotide sequence: TGTGCCACCAGTGATTTGGCTCCGACAGGGGTGAACACTGAAGCTTTCTTT. Protein sequence: CATSDLAPTGVNTEAFF.

The chain combines TRBV7-9 with TRBJ2-2; 8 nucleotides align to TRBD1. This CDR3 contains 15 residues. J lost 5 bases, V lost 5 bases, and 7 bases had no gene match. Germline assignment: CDR1 SEHNR and CDR2 FQNEAQ (reference sequence). As DNA, the CDR3 is TGTGCCAGCAGCCCTCAGGGGGCGCAAACCGGGGAGCTGTTTTTT. Translated: CASSPQGAQTGELFF.